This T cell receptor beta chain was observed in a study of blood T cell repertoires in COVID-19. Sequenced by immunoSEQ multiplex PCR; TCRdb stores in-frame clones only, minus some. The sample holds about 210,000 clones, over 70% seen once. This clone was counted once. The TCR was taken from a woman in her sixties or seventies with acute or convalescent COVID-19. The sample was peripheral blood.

The CDR3 nucleotides are TGTGCCAGCAGCCTCAGGGGTAGGGGGCGGTCTGGAAACACCATATATTTT. Translating it yields CASSLRGRGRSGNTIYF. The chain has TRBV7-2 and TRBJ1-3, with 7 bases that match TRBD1. J was trimmed by 1 base and V by 5 bases; bases with no gene match: 11. This CDR3 comprises 17 residues. Germline-derived CDR1 and CDR2 are SGHTA and FQGNSA.